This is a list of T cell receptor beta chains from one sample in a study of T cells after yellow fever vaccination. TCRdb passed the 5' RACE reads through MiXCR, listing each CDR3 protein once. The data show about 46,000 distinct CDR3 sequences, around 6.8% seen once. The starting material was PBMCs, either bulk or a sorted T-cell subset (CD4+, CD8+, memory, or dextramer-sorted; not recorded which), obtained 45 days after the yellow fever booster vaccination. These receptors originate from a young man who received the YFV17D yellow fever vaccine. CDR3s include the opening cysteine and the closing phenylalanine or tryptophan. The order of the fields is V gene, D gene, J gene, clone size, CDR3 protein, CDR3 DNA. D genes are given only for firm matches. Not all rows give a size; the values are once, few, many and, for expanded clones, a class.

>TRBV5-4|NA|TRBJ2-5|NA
CASSSRIDYWETQYF
TGTGCCAGCAGCTCGAGAATTGATTACTGGGAGACCCAGTACTTC
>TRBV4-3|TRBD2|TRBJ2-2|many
CASSQENAGGTGELFF
TGCGCCAGCAGCCAAGAGAACGCGGGAGGGACCGGGGAGCTGTTTTTT
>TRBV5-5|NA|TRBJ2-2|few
CASSFRVSPGELFF
TGTGCCAGCAGCTTCCGGGTTAGCCCCGGGGAGCTGTTTTTT
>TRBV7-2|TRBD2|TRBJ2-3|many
CASSAGLAGGPDTQYF
TGTGCCAGCAGCGCGGGACTAGCGGGAGGGCCAGATACGCAGTATTTT
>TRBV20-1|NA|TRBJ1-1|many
CSALRYGRMNTEAFF
TGCAGTGCTCTCAGATACGGTCGCATGAACACTGAAGCTTTCTTT
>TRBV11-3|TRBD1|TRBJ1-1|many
CASSRGQGQNTEAFF
TGTGCCAGCAGCCGCGGACAGGGGCAGAACACTGAAGCTTTCTTT
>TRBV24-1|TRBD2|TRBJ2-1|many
CATSDPSGDVGNEQFF
TGTGCCACCAGTGATCCTAGCGGGGACGTCGGGAATGAGCAGTTCTTC
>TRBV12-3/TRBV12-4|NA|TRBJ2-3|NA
CASTLDLRDTQYF
TGTGCCAGCACCCTCGACCTGAGAGATACGCAGTATTTT
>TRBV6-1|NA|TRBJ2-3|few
CASSEALSGDTQYF
TGTGCCAGCAGTGAAGCGCTCTCGGGGGATACGCAGTATTTT
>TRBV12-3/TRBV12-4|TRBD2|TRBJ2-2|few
CASSFGGGYTGELFF
TGTGCCAGCAGTTTCGGGGGAGGGTACACCGGGGAGCTGTTTTTT
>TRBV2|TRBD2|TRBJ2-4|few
CASSESSGANIQYF
TGTGCCAGCAGTGAGTCTAGCGGGGCCAACATTCAGTACTTC
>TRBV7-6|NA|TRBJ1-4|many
CASSLQGEKLFF
TGTGCCAGCAGCTTACAGGGTGAAAAACTGTTTTTT
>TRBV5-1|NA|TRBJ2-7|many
CASSLTAGSYEQYF
TGCGCCAGCAGCTTAACGGCAGGGTCCTACGAGCAGTACTTC
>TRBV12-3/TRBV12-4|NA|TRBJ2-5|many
CASSLGTAGQYF
TGTGCCAGCAGTTTGGGAACTGCTGGCCAGTACTTC
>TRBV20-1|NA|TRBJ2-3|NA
CSASSQGLAGGSTDTQYF
TGCAGTGCTAGTAGTCAGGGCCTTGCCGGGGGAAGCACAGATACGCAGTATTTT
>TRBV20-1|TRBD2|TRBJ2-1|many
CSASSSGKIVDLYNEQFF
TGCAGTGCTAGCTCTAGCGGGAAAATAGTTGATCTCTACAATGAGCAGTTCTTC
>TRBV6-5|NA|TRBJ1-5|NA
CASSYSMGYNQPQHF
TGTGCCAGCAGTTACTCGATGGGTTACAATCAGCCCCAGCATTTT
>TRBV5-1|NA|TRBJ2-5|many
CASSRTEETQYF
TGCGCCAGCAGCCGAACAGAAGAGACCCAGTACTTC
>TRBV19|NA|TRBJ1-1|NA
CASSTLKDTEAFF
TGTGCCAGTAGTACCCTTAAAGACACTGAAGCTTTCTTT
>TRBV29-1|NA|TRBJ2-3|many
CSVEWAPSTDTQYF
TGCAGCGTTGAATGGGCACCGAGCACAGATACGCAGTATTTT
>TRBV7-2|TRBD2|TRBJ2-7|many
CASSIGLAGYDEQYF
TGTGCCAGCAGCATCGGACTAGCGGGATACGACGAGCAGTACTTC
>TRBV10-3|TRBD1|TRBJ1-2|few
CAISGAGTGKTNYGYTF
TGTGCCATCAGTGGTGCCGGGACAGGGAAAACTAACTATGGCTACACCTTC
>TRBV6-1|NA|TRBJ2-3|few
CASRLGRSTDTQYF
TGTGCCAGCCGATTAGGGCGTAGCACAGATACGCAGTATTTT
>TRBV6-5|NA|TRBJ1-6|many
CASSPETLYNSPLHF
TGTGCCAGCAGTCCCGAGACACTATACAATTCACCCCTCCACTTT
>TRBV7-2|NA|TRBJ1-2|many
CASSLNSQWGYGYTF
TGTGCCAGCAGCTTAAATTCGCAGTGGGGTTATGGCTACACCTTC
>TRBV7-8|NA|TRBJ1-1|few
CASSLDIGNTEAFF
TGTGCCAGCAGCCTAGATATCGGGAACACTGAAGCTTTCTTT
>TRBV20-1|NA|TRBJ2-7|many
CSARDDYEQYF
TGCAGTGCTAGGGACGACTACGAGCAGTACTTC
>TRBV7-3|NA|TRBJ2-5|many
CASSLEGQETQYF
TGTGCCAGCAGCTTAGAAGGACAAGAGACCCAGTACTTC
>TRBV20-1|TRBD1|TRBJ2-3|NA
CSAYGTGGSNTQYF
TGCAGTGCTTACGGGACAGGGGGCTCCAATACGCAGTATTTT